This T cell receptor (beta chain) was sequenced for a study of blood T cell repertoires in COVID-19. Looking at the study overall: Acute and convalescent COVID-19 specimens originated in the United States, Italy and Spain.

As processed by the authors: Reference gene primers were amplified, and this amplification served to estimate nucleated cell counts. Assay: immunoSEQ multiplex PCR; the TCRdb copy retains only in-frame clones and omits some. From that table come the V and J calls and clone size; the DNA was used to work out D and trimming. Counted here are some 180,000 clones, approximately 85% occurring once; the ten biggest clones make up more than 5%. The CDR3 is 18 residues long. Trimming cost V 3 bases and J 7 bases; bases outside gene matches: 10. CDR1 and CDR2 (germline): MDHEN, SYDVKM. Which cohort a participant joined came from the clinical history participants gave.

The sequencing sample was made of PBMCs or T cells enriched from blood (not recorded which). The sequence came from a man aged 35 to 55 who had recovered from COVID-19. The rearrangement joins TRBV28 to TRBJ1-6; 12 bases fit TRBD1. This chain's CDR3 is CASSLTLVGQGANSPLHF. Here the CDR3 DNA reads TGTGCCAGCAGTTTGACATTAGTGGGACAGGGGGCCAATTCACCCCTCCACTTT.